This is a list of T cell receptor beta chains from one sample in a study of monozygotic twins with inflammatory bowel disease. TCRdb reprocessed the 5' RACE reads and reports one entry per CDR3 protein, with no DNA. This sample's clone table lists about 210,000 distinct CDR3 sequences. The sequenced sample consisted of blood. Receptors originate from a human donor with ulcerative colitis or Crohn's disease, or a healthy co-twin of an affected twin (not recorded which). Each CDR3 is given with its conserved first and last residue.

TRBV7-9,TRBJ2-3,CASSLGQRKQYF
TRBV7-9,TRBJ1-4,CASSSLRGRWEKLFF
TRBV5-1,TRBJ2-4,CASSVRDRGFGNIQYF
TRBV20-1,TRBJ2-3,CSAPTSGGASDTQYF
TRBV3-1,TRBJ2-7,CATGTNYEQYF
TRBV4-1,TRBJ1-1,CASSQGGLRDTEAFF
TRBV27,TRBJ2-5,CASSLSGTGGLNQETQYF
TRBV20-1,TRBJ2-7,CSARPPEGEQYF
TRBV7-3,TRBJ2-3,CASSLKLGLDTQYF
TRBV20-1,TRBJ1-5,CSARDQGNQPQHF
TRBV29-1,TRBJ2-3,CSVEVISIDTQYF
TRBV5-6,TRBJ1-4,CASSVRTGGLEKLFF
TRBV6-2/TRBV6-3,TRBJ1-5,CASSYDTGKRGQPQHF
TRBV11-2,TRBJ2-7,CASRPRGSSYEQYF
TRBV29-1,TRBJ2-1,CSGMGLAGSSSYNEQFF
TRBV13,TRBJ2-5,CASSLRSKTKETQYF
TRBV14,TRBJ1-1,CASRYSGNTEAFF
TRBV5-1,TRBJ2-1,CASSVAPPGREQFF
TRBV18,TRBJ1-3,CASSPEGNTIYF
TRBV20-1,TRBJ2-5,CSATTSVGRETQYF
TRBV29-1,TRBJ1-2,CSVEDQGTGGAGYGYTF
TRBV25-1,TRBJ2-3,CASSEPTFTDTQYF
TRBV4-1,TRBJ2-6,CASSQWRASLSGANVLTF
TRBV29-1,TRBJ2-1,CSGRDSLYSNEQFF
TRBV5-1,TRBJ2-1,CVSNTGSYNEQFF
TRBV7-9,TRBJ2-2,CASSLWGSDTGELFF
TRBV12-3/TRBV12-4,TRBJ1-2,CASSSPPRVPNYGYTF
TRBV19,TRBJ2-1,CASTSNSHNEQFF
TRBV6-1,TRBJ2-2,CASGQGFGTGELFF
TRBV5-5,TRBJ1-2,CASSLSGSGGYTF
TRBV7-3,TRBJ1-2,CASSLQSGESYTF
TRBV12-3/TRBV12-4,TRBJ2-3,CASMAQRSADTQYF
TRBV7-2,TRBJ2-7,CASSLDPSAEQYF
TRBV5-1,TRBJ2-1,CASSLDSPAFNEQFF
TRBV5-5,TRBJ2-2,CASRAGSQVVTGELFF
TRBV20-1,TRBJ2-1,CSARAPGPLSSYNEQFF
TRBV5-1,TRBJ1-1,CASSLGASNTEAFF
TRBV27,TRBJ1-2,CATHLGQGAPNYGYTF
TRBV6-5,TRBJ2-5,CTSSYNPGGVQYF
TRBV19,TRBJ1-4,CASSPRTGPVATNEKLFF
TRBV28,TRBJ1-1,CASSLSPHHRDSNTEAFF
TRBV5-5,TRBJ2-7,CASSLERFEQYF
TRBV5-1,TRBJ1-4,CASSWAGQGFEKLFF
TRBV5-5,TRBJ1-5,CASSFSGEVRNQPQHF
TRBV19,TRBJ1-5,CASSLGDREGQPQHF
TRBV7-9,TRBJ2-5,CASSLFVGQGQETQYF
TRBV5-1,TRBJ1-5,CASAGQPNQPQHF
TRBV5-1,TRBJ2-2,CASRLATNTGELFF
TRBV6-4,TRBJ2-2,CASSAGTDTGELFF
TRBV6-1,TRBJ2-1,CASRSFSGGAFYNEQFF
TRBV5-1,TRBJ2-2,CASSLWEAANTGELFF
TRBV18,TRBJ1-5,CASSPLAGSSNQPQHF
TRBV12-3/TRBV12-4,TRBJ1-1,CASSLGQGASEAFF
TRBV20-1,TRBJ2-1,CSARGFGGQFEQFF
TRBV9,TRBJ1-1,CASSKLANTEAFF
TRBV29-1,TRBJ1-2,CSVVLGNGYTF
TRBV7-8,TRBJ1-5,CASSLGAVEPQHF
TRBV6-5,TRBJ1-6,CASKTSYNSPLHF
TRBV5-5,TRBJ1-1,CASSWSSTEAFF
TRBV18,TRBJ2-5,CASSPRMAETQYF